This T cell receptor (beta chain) was observed in a study of cytomegalovirus exposure and HLA in healthy donors. About the research overall: The roughly 120 validation repertoires, a later analysis reported, used the same platform as the 650 to 800 repertoires from the first cohort.

Study outcomes and limitations: The tendency of first-cohort TCR clusters to co-occur in the 120 or so validation repertoires emerged from a later analysis.

Sequencing was performed with immunoSEQ multiplex PCR; in TCRdb, only in-frame clones are kept and a portion is missing. Of approximately 150,000 clones in the sample, about 89% were seen once. On this clone itself: What it binds is not known.

The specimen sequenced was PBMCs. The clonotype originates from a man aged 18 to 30 in good health and CMV-seropositive.

CDR3 residues: CASSPSKGVLAFF. The CDR3 bases are TGTGCCAGCTCACCATCCAAGGGGGTATTAGCTTTCTTT. The chain recombines TRBV18 with TRBJ1-1; the D gene is possibly TRBD1 (6 bases). The V and J ends lost 2 bases and 10 bases respectively, with 14 bases between them. This CDR3 comprises 13 residues. CDR1 KGHSH and CDR2 LQKENI come from the germline V gene.